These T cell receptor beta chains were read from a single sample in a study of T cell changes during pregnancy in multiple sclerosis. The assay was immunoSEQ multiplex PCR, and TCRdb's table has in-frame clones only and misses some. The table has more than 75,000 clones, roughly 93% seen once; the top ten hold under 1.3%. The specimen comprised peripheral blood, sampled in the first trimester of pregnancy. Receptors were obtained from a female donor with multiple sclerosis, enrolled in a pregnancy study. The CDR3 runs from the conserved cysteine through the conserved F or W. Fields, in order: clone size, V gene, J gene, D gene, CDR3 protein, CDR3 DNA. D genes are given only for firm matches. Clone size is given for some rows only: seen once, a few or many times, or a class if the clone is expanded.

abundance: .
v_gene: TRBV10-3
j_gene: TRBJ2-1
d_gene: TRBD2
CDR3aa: CAISGTGTKAHEQFF
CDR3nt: TGTGCCATCAGTGGGACCGGGACTAAGGCCCATGAGCAGTTCTTC

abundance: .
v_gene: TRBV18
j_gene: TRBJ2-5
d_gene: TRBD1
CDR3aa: CASSPRTGQGKETQYF
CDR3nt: TGTGCCAGCTCACCTAGGACTGGACAGGGCAAAGAGACCCAGTACTTC

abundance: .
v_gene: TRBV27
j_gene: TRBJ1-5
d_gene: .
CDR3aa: CASSPFVEISSNQPQHF
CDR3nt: TGTGCCAGCAGTCCTTTTGTGGAGATTTCGAGCAATCAGCCCCAGCATTTT

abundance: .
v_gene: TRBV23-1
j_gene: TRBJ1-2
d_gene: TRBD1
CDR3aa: CASSPEVGQGRYGYTF
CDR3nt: TGCGCCAGCAGTCCAGAGGTCGGACAGGGACGCTATGGCTACACCTTC

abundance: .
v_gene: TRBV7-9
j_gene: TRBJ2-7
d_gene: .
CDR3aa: CASSLGSYEQYF
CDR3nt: TGTGCCAGCAGCTTAGGGAGTTACGAGCAGTACTTC

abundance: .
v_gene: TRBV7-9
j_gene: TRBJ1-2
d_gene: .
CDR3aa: CASSLDSNYGYTF
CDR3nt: TGTGCCAGCAGCTTAGACAGTAACTATGGCTACACCTTC

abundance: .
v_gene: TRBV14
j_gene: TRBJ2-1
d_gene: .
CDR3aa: CASSPGPGLPYNEQFF
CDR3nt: TGTGCCAGCAGCCCGGGCCCAGGACTACCCTACAATGAGCAGTTCTTC

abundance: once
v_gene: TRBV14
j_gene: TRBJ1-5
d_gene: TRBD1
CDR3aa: CASSQDRGPVSQPQHF
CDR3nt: TGTGCCAGCAGCCAAGACAGGGGGCCGGTTTCTCAGCCCCAGCATTTT

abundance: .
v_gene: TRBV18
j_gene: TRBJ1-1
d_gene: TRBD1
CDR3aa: CASSPLAAQGAEAFF
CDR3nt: TGTGCCAGCTCACCATTGGCCGCCCAGGGGGCTGAAGCTTTCTTT

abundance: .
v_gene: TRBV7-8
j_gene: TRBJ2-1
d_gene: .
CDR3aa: CASSLNSNEQFF
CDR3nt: TGTGCCAGCAGCCTAAACTCCAATGAGCAGTTCTTC

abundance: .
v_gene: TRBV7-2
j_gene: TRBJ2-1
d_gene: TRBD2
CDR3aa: CASSLDPAGGRGVQFF
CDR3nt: TGTGCCAGCAGCTTAGACCCAGCGGGGGGGCGGGGAGTGCAGTTCTTC